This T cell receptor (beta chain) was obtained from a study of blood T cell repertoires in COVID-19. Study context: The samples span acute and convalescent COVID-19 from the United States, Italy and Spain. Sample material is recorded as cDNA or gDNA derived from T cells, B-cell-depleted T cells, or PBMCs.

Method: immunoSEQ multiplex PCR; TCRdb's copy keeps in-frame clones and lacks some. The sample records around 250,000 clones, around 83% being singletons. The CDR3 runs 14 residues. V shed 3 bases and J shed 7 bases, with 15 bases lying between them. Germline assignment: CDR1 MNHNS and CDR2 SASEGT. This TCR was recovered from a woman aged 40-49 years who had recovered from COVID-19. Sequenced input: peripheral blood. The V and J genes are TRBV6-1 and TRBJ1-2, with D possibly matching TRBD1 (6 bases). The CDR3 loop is CASSDIQGFGGYTF. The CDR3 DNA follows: TGTGCCAGCAGTGATATACAGGGTTTTGGTGGCTACACCTTC.